The 15 T cell receptor beta chains given below trace back to one sample, sequenced in a study of blood T cell repertoires in COVID-19. TCRdb's table, derived via immunoSEQ multiplex PCR, lists solely in-frame clones and lacks some. The table shows 37,000 or so clones, with about 89% occurring only once. What was sequenced was peripheral blood. All receptors come from a human donor in a cohort sampled during active COVID-19.

The chain employs TRBV3-1 (or the pseudogene TRBV3-2) and TRBJ1-2; 7 nucleotides agree with TRBD1. Per germline, CDR1 LGHDT and CDR2 YNNKEL (reference sequence). V shed 2 bases, J shed 7 bases, and the junction held 7 bases outside the gene matches. This CDR3 has 14 amino acids. The CDR3 region has the DNA TGTGCCAGCAGCCAAACAGGGGCCCTCGGTGGCTACACCTTC. Translation: CASSQTGALGGYTF.

The genes are TRBV3-1 (or the pseudogene TRBV3-2) and TRBJ1-2; 12 bases are shared with TRBD1. Germline CDR1 and CDR2: LGHDT and YNNKEL (reference sequence). There are 16 residues in the CDR3. J was trimmed by 7 bases and V by 2 bases; bases with no gene match: 8. This CDR3 is CASSQLPGQGASGYTF. DNA for the CDR3: TGTGCCAGCAGCCAATTACCGGGACAGGGGGCTAGTGGCTACACCTTC.

This rearrangement joins TRBV11-2 to TRBJ2-7; 11 bases are a match to TRBD2. Germline assignment: CDR1 SGHAT and CDR2 FQNNGV. The CDR3 sequence is 16 residues long. V trimming: 2 bases; J trimming: 7 bases; junction bases outside the gene matches: 10. Here the CDR3 DNA reads TGTGCCAGCAGCTTACCCTCACTAGCGGGAGTAGGGGAGCAGTACTTC. This sequence encodes CASSLPSLAGVGEQYF.

The genes are TRBV28 and TRBJ1-2, with 8 nucleotides matching TRBD1. Germline CDR1 reads MDHEN; CDR2 reads SYDVKM. This CDR3 has 16 amino acids. V lost 4 bases and J lost 7; bases outside the gene matches: 14. CDR3 protein: CASSSTGQGSPFGYTF. The CDR3 nucleotides are TGTGCCAGCAGTTCAACAGGACAGGGTTCCCCTTTTGGCTACACCTTC.

The chain carries TRBV14 and TRBJ1-2; D is ambiguous. The CDR3 totals 13 residues. The germline V gene has CDR1 SGHDN and CDR2 FVKESK. The V and J ends lost 4 bases and 10 bases respectively, with 16 bases between them. This chain's CDR3 is CASSPAGVGFYTF. The CDR3 nucleotides are TGTGCCAGCAGCCCTGCCGGGGTGGGATTCTACACCTTC. The variable domain in full, completed from reference TRBV14 and TRBJ1-2, reads EAGVTQFPSHSVIEKGQTVTLRCDPISGHDNLYWYRRVMGKEIKFLLHFVKESKQDESGMPNNRFLAERTGGTYSTLKVQPAELEDSGVYFCASSPAGVGFYTFGSGTRLTVV.

V usage is TRBV9 and J usage is TRBJ1-2; maybe TRBD1 (5 bases). The CDR3 totals 15 residues. Germline-derived CDR1 and CDR2 are SGDLS and YYNGEE. Between the trimmed V and J ends, which lost 0 bases and 0 bases, there was a span of 9 bases. The chain's CDR3 is CASSVGGTTNYGYTF. The CDR3 DNA reads as TGTGCCAGCAGCGTAGGTGGGACTACTAACTATGGCTACACCTTC. Combining the CDR3 with reference TRBV9 and TRBJ1-2 gives the whole variable domain DSGVTQTPKHLITATGQRVTLRCSPRSGDLSVYWYQQSLDQGLQFLIQYYNGEERAKGNILERFSAQQFPDLHSELNLSSLELGDSALYFCASSVGGTTNYGYTFGSGTRLTVV.

The V and J genes are TRBV11-2 and TRBJ2-7; 11 positions match TRBD2. CDR1 and CDR2 from the germline V gene are SGHAT and FQNNGV. This CDR3 spans 14 amino acids. The V gene end was trimmed by 4 bases and the J gene end by 12 bases; junction bases not matched to a gene: 11. Written as DNA, the CDR3 is TGTGCCAGCAGCTCAGCACTAGCGGGGGTGAGGACGTACTTC. Translating gives CASSSALAGVRTYF.

The rearrangement uses TRBV12-3 or TRBV12-4 and TRBJ2-7; 7 bases are shared with TRBD1. Trimming cost V 6 bases and J 2 bases; bases outside gene matches: 4. The CDR3 consists of 13 residues. The CDR3 here is CASSGQETYEQYF. CDR3 nucleotide sequence: TGTGCCAGCAGCGGACAGGAAACCTACGAGCAGTACTTC.

The chain recombines TRBV2 with TRBJ1-4; D gene unclear. V shed 6 bases and J shed 8 bases, with 10 bases lying between them. The CDR3 consists of 12 residues. Germline V lookup: CDR1 SNHLY, CDR2 FYNNEI. CDR3: CASSPNGEKLFF. As DNA, the CDR3 is TGTGCCAGCAGCCCGAACGGGGAAAAACTGTTTTTT.

CDR3 sequence: CASSPTGTDTQYF. The DNA of the CDR3 is TGCGCCAGTAGCCCTACGGGCACAGATACGCAGTATTTT. The rearrangement uses TRBV5-1 and TRBJ2-3; no firm D call. The CDR3 has 13 amino acids. The germline V gene has CDR1 SGHRS and CDR2 YFSETQ. V lost 8 bases to trimming and J lost 1 base, with 11 bases between them.

The J gene is TRBJ2-5, the V gene TRBV29-1; 7 bases are shared with TRBD2. Germline V gives CDR1 SQVTM, CDR2 ANQGSEA. The CDR3 contains 14 residues. The junction had 9 bases not matched to a gene; V was cut back by 1 base and J by 7 bases. The CDR3 DNA reads TGCAGCGTTGAAGGCCTAGCGGCCTCTAGGACCCAGTACTTC. It translates to CSVEGLAASRTQYF. The full variable domain, in which reference TRBV29-1 and TRBJ2-5 provide the parts outside the CDR3, is SAVISQKPSRDICQRGTSLTIQCQVDSQVTMMFWYRQQPGQSLTLIATANQGSEATYESGFVIDKFPISRPNLTFSTLTVSNMSPEDSSIYLCSVEGLAASRTQYFGPGTRLLVL.

The V and J genes are TRBV25-1 and TRBJ2-7; maybe TRBD2 (6 bases). CDR1 and CDR2 from the germline V gene are MGHDK and SYGVNS. The CDR3 runs 15 residues. V lost 1 base to trimming and J lost 5 bases, with 15 bases between them. For the CDR3, the DNA is TGTGCCAGCAGTGAATCTGGGCGGGGTTTTAACGAGCAGTACTTC. This sequence encodes CASSESGRGFNEQYF.

This chain uses TRBV7-2 with TRBJ1-2; a possible D gene is TRBD1 (6 bases). With 5 bases removed from V and 4 bases from J, the gap between germline ends came to 17 bases. CDR1 is SGHTA, CDR2 FQGNSA, per germline. This CDR3 has 15 residues. CDR3 in amino acids: CASSAGQRSSYGYTF. The CDR3 DNA is TGTGCCAGCAGCGCCGGACAGAGAAGTTCCTATGGCTACACCTTC.

J is TRBJ2-5 and V is TRBV20-1; D uncertain. The CDR3 is 11 residues long. The ends were cut back, 5 bases at V and 5 bases at J, with 9 bases in the middle. Germline values: CDR1 DFQATT, CDR2 SNEGSKA (reference sequence). This chain's CDR3 is CSALGVETQYF. The CDR3 nucleotides are TGCAGTGCTCTCGGTGTGGAGACCCAGTACTTC.

V usage is TRBV4-1 and J usage is TRBJ1-5, with D maybe TRBD1 (5 bases). The V end was cut by 4 bases, the J end by 0 bases, with 13 bases between. CDR1 and CDR2 from the germline V gene are MGHRA and YSYEKL. The CDR3 is 16 amino acids. Here the CDR3 DNA reads TGCGCCAGCAGCCCGACAGAGACAGTTAGCAATCAGCCCCAGCATTTT. Its translation: CASSPTETVSNQPQHF.